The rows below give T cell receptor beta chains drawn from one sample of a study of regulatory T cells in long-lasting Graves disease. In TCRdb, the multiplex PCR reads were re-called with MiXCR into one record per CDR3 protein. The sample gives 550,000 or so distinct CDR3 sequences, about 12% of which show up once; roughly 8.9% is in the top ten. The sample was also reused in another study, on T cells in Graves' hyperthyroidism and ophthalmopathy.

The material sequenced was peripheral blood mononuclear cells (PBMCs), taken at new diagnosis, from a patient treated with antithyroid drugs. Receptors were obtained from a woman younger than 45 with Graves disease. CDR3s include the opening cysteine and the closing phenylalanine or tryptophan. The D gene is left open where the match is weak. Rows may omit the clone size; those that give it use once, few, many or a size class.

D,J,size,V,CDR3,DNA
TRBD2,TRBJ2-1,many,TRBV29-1,CSVDGGFNWGIYNEQFF,TGCAGCGTTGACGGGGGGTTCAACTGGGGGATATACAATGAGCAGTTCTTC
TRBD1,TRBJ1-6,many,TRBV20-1,CSAGPGTGSSPLHF,TGCAGTGCTGGCCCAGGGACAGGGTCTTCACCCCTCCACTTT
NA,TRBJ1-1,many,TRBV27,CASSFPGGSRAFF,TGTGCCAGCAGTTTTCCGGGGGGTTCTAGAGCTTTCTTT
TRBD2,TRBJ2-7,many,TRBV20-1,CSAWTSGRIYEQYF,TGCAGTGCCTGGACTAGCGGGAGGATCTACGAGCAGTACTTC
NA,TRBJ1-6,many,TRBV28,CASRQDPNSPLHF,TGTGCCAGCAGACAGGACCCCAATTCACCCCTCCACTTT
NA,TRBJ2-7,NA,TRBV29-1,CSVDPLDYEQYF,TGCAGCGTCGACCCGTTAGACTACGAGCAGTACTTC
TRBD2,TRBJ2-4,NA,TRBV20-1,CSARGPGTRGRDIQYF,TGCAGTGCTAGAGGCCCCGGGACTAGGGGCCGGGACATTCAGTACTTC
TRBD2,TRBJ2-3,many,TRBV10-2,CASSEWYLAGVSDTQYF,TGCGCCAGCAGTGAGTGGTATCTAGCGGGAGTGTCAGATACGCAGTATTTT
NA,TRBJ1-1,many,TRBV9,CASSQGWGMNTEAFF,TGTGCCAGCAGTCAGGGATGGGGAATGAACACTGAAGCTTTCTTT
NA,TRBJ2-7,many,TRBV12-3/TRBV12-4,CASSLNRVEQYF,TGTGCCAGCAGTTTAAACAGGGTCGAGCAGTACTTC
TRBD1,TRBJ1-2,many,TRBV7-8,CASSQDRGRIYGYTF,TGTGCCAGCAGCCAGGACAGGGGGCGCATCTATGGCTACACCTTC
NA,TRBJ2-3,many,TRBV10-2,CASRFDRPSDTQYF,TGCGCCAGCAGGTTTGATAGGCCCTCAGATACGCAGTATTTT
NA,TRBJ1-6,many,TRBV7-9,CASSRSTRGSPLHF,TGTGCCAGCAGCCGGAGCACCCGGGGATCACCCCTCCACTTT
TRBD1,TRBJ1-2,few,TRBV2,CASSEATGTGAGYTF,TGTGCCAGCAGTGAAGCGACCGGGACAGGGGCTGGCTACACCTTC
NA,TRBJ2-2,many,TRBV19,CASSTGSGTGELFF,TGTGCCAGTAGTACAGGGTCGGGCACCGGGGAGCTGTTTTTT
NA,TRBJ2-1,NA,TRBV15,CATSRDWSGNEQFF,TGTGCCACCAGCAGAGATTGGTCGGGGAATGAGCAGTTCTTC
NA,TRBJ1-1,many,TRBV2,CASRLGVAEAFF,TGTGCCAGCAGGTTGGGGGTAGCTGAAGCTTTCTTT
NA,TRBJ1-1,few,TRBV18,CASSGPRDTEAFF,TGTGCCAGCTCGGGGCCCCGGGACACTGAAGCTTTCTTT
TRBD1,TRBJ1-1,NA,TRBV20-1,CSARGVGQGASSNTEAFF,TGCAGTGCTAGAGGGGTCGGGCAGGGGGCATCGTCGAACACTGAAGCTTTCTTT
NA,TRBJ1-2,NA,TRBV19,CASMRHSPYSYGYTF,TGTGCCAGTATGAGGCACAGTCCCTACAGCTATGGCTACACCTTC
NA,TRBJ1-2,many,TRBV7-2,CASSLVRLNYGYTF,TGTGCCAGCAGCTTAGTCCGCTTAAACTATGGCTACACCTTC
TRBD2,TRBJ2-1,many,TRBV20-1,CSASLAGGFLTRGQFF,TGCAGTGCTAGTTTGGCGGGAGGGTTCCTAACGAGGGGGCAGTTCTTC
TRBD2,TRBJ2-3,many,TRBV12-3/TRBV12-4,CASSRLTSGNTDTQYF,TGTGCCAGCAGTCGACTGACTAGCGGGAACACAGATACGCAGTATTTT
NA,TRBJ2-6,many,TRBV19,CASSSNLVGANVLTF,TGTGCCAGTAGCAGTAATCTTGTTGGGGCCAACGTCCTGACTTTC
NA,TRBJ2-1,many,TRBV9,CASSVGGGGAYNEQFF,TGTGCCAGCAGCGTAGGAGGGGGAGGTGCCTACAATGAGCAGTTCTTC
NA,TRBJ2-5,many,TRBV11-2,CASRRAAQETQYF,TGTGCCAGCAGGAGGGCAGCTCAAGAGACCCAGTACTTC
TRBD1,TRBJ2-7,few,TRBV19,CASSANLGTGVDEQYF,TGTGCCAGTAGTGCAAACCTCGGGACAGGGGTCGACGAGCAGTACTTC
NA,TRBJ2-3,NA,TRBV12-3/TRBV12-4,CASSELGITDTQYF,TGTGCCAGCAGTGAGCTGGGAATCACAGATACGCAGTATTTT
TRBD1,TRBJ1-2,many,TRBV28,CASSLYAGGSGYTF,TGTGCCAGCAGTTTATACGCAGGGGGATCCGGCTACACCTTC
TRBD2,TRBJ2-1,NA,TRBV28,CASSQAISGSTYNEQFF,TGTGCCAGCAGTCAAGCTATTAGCGGGAGCACCTACAATGAGCAGTTCTTC
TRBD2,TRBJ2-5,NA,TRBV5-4,CASSVAGGETQYF,TGTGCCAGCTCCGTAGCGGGAGGGGAGACCCAGTACTTC
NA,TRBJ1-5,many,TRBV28,CASSLWRGGYSNQPQHF,TGTGCCAGCAGTTTATGGCGTGGCGGCTATAGCAATCAGCCCCAGCATTTT
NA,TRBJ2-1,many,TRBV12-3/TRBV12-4,CASTTQGSNEQFF,TGTGCCAGCACAACCCAGGGGAGCAATGAGCAGTTCTTC
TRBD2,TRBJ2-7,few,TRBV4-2,CASSHEPGLAYEQYF,TGTGCCAGCAGCCATGAACCGGGACTAGCCTACGAGCAGTACTTC
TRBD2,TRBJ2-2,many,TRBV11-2,CASSLGLAGGPRTGELFF,TGTGCCAGCAGCTTGGGATTAGCGGGAGGGCCGCGCACCGGGGAGCTGTTTTTT
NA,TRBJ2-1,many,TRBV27,CASSSRTYSPGPVPNEQFF,TGTGCCAGCAGTTCAAGGACCTATAGTCCCGGCCCGGTACCGAATGAGCAGTTCTTC
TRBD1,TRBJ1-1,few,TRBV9,CASSVTGMNTEAFF,TGTGCCAGCAGCGTGACAGGGATGAACACTGAAGCTTTCTTT
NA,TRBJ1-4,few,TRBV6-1,CASNRSQGANEKLFF,TGTGCCAGCAATCGATCCCAGGGAGCTAATGAAAAACTGTTTTTT
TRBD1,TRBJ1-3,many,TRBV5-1,CASSATGQGNTIYF,TGCGCCAGCAGCGCGACAGGGCAAGGAAACACCATATATTTT
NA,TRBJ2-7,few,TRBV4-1,CASSQESWEDRTYEQYF,TGTGCCAGCAGCCAAGAATCTTGGGAGGACCGAACCTACGAGCAGTACTTC
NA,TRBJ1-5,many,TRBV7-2,CASSLDGVGQPQHF,TGTGCCAGCAGCTTAGATGGCGTCGGACAGCCCCAGCATTTT
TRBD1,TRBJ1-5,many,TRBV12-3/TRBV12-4,CASSFNRGGNQPQHF,TGTGCCAGCAGTTTTAACAGGGGAGGCAATCAGCCCCAGCATTTT
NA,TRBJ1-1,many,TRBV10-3,CASSYFPVNTEAFF,TGTGCCAGCAGTTACTTTCCAGTGAACACTGAAGCTTTCTTT
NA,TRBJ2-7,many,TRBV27,CASSLRDGRIYEQYF,TGTGCCAGCAGTTTAAGGGACGGGCGGATCTACGAGCAGTACTTC
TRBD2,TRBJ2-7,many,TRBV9,CASSPELSSGRHEQYF,TGTGCCAGCAGCCCTGAACTTTCTAGCGGGAGGCACGAGCAGTACTTC